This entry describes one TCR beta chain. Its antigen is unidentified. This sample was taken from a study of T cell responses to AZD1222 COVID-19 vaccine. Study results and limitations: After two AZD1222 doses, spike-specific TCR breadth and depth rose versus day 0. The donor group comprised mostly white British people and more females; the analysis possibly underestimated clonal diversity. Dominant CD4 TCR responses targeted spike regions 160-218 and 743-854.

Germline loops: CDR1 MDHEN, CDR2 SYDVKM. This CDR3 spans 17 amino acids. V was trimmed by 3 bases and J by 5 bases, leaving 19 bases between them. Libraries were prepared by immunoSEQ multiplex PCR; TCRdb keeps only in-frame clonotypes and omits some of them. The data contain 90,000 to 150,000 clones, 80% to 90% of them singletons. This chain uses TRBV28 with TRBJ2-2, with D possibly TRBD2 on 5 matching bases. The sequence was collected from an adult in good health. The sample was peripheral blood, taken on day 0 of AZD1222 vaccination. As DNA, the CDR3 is TGTGCCAGCAGTTTTTCTGGTCTCGGCCGAGGGACCGGGGAGCTGTTTTTT. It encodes CASSFSGLGRGTGELFF.